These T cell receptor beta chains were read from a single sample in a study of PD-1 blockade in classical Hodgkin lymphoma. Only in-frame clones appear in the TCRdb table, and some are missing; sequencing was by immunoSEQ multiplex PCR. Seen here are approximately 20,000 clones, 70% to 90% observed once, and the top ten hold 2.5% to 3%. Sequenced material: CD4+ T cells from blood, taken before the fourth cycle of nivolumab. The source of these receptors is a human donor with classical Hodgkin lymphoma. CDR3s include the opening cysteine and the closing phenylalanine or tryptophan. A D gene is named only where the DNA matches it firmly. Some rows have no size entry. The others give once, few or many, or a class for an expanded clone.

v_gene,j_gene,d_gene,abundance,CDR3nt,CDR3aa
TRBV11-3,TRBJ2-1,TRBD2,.,TGTGCCAGCAGCTTAGTAGCGGGAGTGGGTTACAATGAGCAGTTCTTC,CASSLVAGVGYNEQFF
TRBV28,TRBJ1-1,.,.,TGTGCCAGCATTCCATACCAGGGTGGAGCTTTCTTT,CASIPYQGGAFF
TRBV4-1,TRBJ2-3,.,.,TGCGCCAGCAGCCAAATCGGCACAGATACGCAGTATTTT,CASSQIGTDTQYF
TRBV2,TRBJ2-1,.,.,TGTGCCAGCAGAGCCATATACAATGAGCAGTTCTTC,CASRAIYNEQFF
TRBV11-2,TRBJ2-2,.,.,TGTGCCAGCAGCCAGGGTCAGGGCCGGACCGGGGAGCTGTTTTTT,CASSQGQGRTGELFF
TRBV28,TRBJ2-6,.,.,TGTGCCACCAAAGACTCTGGGGCCAACGTCCTGACTTTC,CATKDSGANVLTF
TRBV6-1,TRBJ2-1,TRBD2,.,TGTGCCAGCAGGCGGGGACTAGCGGGCAATGAGCAGTTCTTC,CASRRGLAGNEQFF
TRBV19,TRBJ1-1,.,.,TGTGCCAGTAGGCAACAGGGTGAGTCGACTGAAGCTTTCTTT,CASRQQGESTEAFF
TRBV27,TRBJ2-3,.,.,TGTGCCAGCACAATTAGAGATACGCAGTATTTT,CASTIRDTQYF
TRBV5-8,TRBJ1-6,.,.,TGTGCCAGCGGTTACCGCGGGTCACCCCTCCACTTT,CASGYRGSPLHF
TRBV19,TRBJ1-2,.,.,TGTGCCAGTAGTATAAAAATCACTGCAGGGGGCTACACCTTC,CASSIKITAGGYTF
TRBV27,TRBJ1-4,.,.,TGTGCCAGCAGTTCTAATTCCTTGAATGAAAAACTGTTTTTT,CASSSNSLNEKLFF
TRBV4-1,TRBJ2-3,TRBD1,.,TGCGCCAGCAGCCTCCGACAGGGGGATGGCACAGATACGCAGTATTTT,CASSLRQGDGTDTQYF
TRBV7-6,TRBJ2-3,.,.,TGTGCCAGCAGCTTAATCTCCGACACAGATACGCAGTATTTT,CASSLISDTDTQYF
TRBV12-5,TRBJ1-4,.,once,TGTGCTAGAGCGCGCGCGTCTACAACAACTAATGAAAAACTGTTTTTT,CARARASTTTNEKLFF
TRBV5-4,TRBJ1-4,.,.,TGTGCCAGCAGCGCGGCAGGACTCTATGAAAAACTGTTTTTT,CASSAAGLYEKLFF
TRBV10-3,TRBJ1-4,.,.,TGTGCCATCAGTGAGACGCCGGATGGGGAAAAACTGTTTTTT,CAISETPDGEKLFF